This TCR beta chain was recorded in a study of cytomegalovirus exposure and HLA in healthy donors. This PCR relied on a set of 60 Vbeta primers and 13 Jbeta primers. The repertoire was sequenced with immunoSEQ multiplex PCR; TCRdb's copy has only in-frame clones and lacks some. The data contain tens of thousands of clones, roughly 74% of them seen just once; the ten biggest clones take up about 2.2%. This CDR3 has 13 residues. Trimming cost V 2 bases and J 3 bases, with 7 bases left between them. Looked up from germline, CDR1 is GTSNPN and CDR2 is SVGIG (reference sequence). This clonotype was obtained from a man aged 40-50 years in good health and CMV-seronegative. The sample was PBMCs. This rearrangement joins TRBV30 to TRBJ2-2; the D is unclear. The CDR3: CAWSYGYTGELFF. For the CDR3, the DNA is TGTGCCTGGAGTTACGGGTACACCGGGGAGCTGTTTTTT.